The entry that follows covers one TCR beta chain sequence. Per the authors' pipeline: The authors estimated nucleated cell counts from reference gene primer amplification. Sequenced by immunoSEQ multiplex PCR; TCRdb stores in-frame clones only, minus some. V, J and clone size are those of that table, while D and trimming were read from the DNA. Of about 130,000 clones listed, approximately 81% are singletons. The sample is drawn from a study of blood T cell repertoires in COVID-19. This CDR3 contains 13 residues. Per the germline V gene, CDR1 is SGHAT and CDR2 is FQNNGV. Trimming left V 6 bases short and J 0 bases short, with 8 bases between.

Material: peripheral blood. V and J are TRBV11-2 and TRBJ1-1; D gene ambiguous. The TCR was taken from a man aged 55 to 69 with acute or convalescent COVID-19. The CDR3 nucleotides read TGTGCCAGCAGTGGCCAAGTGAACACTGAAGCTTTCTTT. This gives the protein CASSGQVNTEAFF.